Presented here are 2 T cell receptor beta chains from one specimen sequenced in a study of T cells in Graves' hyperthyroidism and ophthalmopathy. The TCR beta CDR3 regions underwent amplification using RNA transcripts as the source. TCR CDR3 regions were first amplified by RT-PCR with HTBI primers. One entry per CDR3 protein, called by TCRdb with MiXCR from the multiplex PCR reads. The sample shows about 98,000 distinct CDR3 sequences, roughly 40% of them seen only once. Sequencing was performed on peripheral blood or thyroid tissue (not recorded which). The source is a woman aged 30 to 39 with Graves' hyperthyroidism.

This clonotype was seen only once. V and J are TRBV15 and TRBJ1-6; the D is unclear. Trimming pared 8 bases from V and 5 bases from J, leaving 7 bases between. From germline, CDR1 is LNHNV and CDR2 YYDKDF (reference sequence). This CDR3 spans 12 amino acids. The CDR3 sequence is CATRLDNSPLHF. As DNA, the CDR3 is TGTGCCACCCGGCTGGATAATTCACCCCTCCACTTT. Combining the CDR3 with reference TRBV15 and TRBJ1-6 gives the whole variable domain DAMVIQNPRYQVTQFGKPVTLSCSQTLNHNVMYWYQQKSSQAPKLLFHYYDKDFNNEADTPDNFQSRRPNTSFCFLDIRSPGLGDTAMYLCATRLDNSPLHFGNGTRLTVT.

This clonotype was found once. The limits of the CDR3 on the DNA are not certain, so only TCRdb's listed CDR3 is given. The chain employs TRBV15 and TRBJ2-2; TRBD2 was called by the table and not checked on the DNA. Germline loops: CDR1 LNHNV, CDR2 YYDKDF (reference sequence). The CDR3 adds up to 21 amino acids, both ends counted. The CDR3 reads CATGQAGGYEQYFGPAGELFF.